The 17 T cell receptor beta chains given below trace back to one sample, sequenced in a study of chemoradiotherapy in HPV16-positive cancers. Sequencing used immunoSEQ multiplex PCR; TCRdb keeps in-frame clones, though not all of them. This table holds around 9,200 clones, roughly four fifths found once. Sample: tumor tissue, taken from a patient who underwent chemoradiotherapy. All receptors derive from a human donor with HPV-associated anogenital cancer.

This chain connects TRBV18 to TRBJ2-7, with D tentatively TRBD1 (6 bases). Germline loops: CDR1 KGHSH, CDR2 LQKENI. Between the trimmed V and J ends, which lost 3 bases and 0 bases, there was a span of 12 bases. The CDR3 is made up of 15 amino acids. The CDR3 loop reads CASSPTQGSSYEQYF. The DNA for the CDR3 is TGTGCCAGCTCACCCACACAGGGTAGCTCCTACGAGCAGTACTTC.

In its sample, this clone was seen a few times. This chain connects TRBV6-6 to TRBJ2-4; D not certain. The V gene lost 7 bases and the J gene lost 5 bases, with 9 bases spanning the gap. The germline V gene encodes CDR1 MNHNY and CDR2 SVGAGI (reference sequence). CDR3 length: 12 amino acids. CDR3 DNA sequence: TGTGCCAGCAAAGACTCCCAAAACATTCAGTACTTC. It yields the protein CASKDSQNIQYF.

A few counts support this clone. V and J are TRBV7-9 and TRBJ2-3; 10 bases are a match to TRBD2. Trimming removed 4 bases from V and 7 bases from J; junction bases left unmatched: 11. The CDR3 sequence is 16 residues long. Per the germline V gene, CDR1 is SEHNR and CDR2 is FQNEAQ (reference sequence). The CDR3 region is CASSSVVVAGGYTQYF. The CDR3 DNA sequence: TGTGCCAGCAGCTCGGTGGTAGTAGCGGGGGGATATACGCAGTATTTT.

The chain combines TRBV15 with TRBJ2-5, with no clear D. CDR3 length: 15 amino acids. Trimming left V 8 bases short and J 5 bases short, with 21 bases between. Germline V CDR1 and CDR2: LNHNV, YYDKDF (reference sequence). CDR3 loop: CATALGISALETQYF. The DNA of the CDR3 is TGTGCCACCGCCCTGGGGATCTCAGCTTTGGAGACCCAGTACTTC.

Here the CDR3 reads CASSQVSPYPGTTDYEQYF. CDR3 DNA sequence: TGCGCCAGCAGCCAAGTCAGTCCCTACCCCGGGACCACTGACTACGAGCAGTACTTC. The rearrangement links TRBV4-1 to TRBJ2-7; the D call may be TRBD1 or TRBD2 (5 bases each). The germline V gene has CDR1 MGHRA and CDR2 YSYEKL. V dropped 1 base and J dropped 3 bases, with 25 bases sitting between them. This CDR3 spans 19 amino acids.

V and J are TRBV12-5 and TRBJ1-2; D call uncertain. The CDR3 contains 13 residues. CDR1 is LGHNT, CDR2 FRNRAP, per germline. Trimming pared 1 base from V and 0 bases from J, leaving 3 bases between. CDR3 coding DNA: TGTGCTAGTGGTTTGGGCCCTAACTATGGCTACACCTTC. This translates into CASGLGPNYGYTF.

This CDR3 is CASSPGRTGSPYEQYF. The DNA of the CDR3 is TGCGCCAGCAGCCCCGGTAGGACAGGGTCCCCCTACGAGCAGTACTTC. The chain carries TRBV5-1 and TRBJ2-7; TRBD1 agrees at 8 bases. V lost 4 bases, J lost 2 bases, and 11 bases stayed unmatched. CDR3 size: 16 residues. CDR1 is SGHRS and CDR2 is YFSETQ in the germline V gene.

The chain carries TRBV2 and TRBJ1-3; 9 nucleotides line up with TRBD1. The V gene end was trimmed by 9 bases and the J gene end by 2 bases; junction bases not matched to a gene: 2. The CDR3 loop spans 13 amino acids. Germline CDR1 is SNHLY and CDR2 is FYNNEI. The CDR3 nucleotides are TGTGCCAGTAGGACAGGGGCTGGAAACACCATATATTTT. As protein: CASRTGAGNTIYF.

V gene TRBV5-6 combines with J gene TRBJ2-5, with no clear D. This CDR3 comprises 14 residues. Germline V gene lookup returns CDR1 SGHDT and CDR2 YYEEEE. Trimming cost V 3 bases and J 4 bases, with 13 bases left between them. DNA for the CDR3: TGTGCCAGCAGCTGGGTTTCGGGCGGAGAGACCCAGTACTTC. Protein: CASSWVSGGETQYF. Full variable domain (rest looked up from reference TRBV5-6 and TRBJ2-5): DAGVTQSPTHLIKTRGQQVTLRCSPKSGHDTVSWYQQALGQGPQFIFQYYEEEERQRGNFPDRFSGHQFPNYSSELNVNALLLGDSALYLCASSWVSGGETQYFGPGTRLLVL.

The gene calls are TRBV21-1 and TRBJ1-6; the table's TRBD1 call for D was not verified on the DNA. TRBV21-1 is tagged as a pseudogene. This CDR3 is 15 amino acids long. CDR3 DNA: TGTGCCAGCCAGCAGGCGGGACAGGGGTCAACACCCCTCCACTTT. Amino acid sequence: CASQQAGQGSTPLHF.

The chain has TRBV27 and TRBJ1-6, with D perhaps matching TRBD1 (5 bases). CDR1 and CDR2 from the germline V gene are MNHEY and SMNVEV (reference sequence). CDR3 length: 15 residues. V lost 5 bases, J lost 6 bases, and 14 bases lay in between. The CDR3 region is CASSPVRASNSPLHF. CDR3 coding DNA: TGTGCCAGCAGTCCTGTCAGGGCCTCTAATTCACCCCTCCACTTT.

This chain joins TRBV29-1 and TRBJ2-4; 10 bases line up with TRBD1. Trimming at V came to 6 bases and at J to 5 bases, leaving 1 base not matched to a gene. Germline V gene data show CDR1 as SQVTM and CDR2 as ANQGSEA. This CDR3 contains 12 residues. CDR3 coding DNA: TGCAGCGTCGGGACAGGGGAAAACATTCAGTACTTC. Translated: CSVGTGENIQYF.

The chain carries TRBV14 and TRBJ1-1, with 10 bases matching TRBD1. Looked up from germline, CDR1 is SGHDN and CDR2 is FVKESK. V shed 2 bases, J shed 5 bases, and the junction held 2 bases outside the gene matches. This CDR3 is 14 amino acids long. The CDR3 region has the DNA TGTGCCAGCAGCCAACCGGGACAGGGGACTGAAGCTTTCTTT. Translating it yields CASSQPGQGTEAFF.

In nucleotides, the CDR3 is TGTGCCAGTGAACCCGGGACTAGTCCTTACAATGAGCAGTTCTTC. Its protein product is CASEPGTSPYNEQFF. The chain joins TRBV19 to TRBJ2-1; 8 nucleotides line up with TRBD2. V shed 8 bases and J 4 bases; nucleotides not matched to a gene: 10. CDR1 and CDR2 (germline): LNHDA, SQIVND (reference sequence). The CDR3 is made up of 15 amino acids.

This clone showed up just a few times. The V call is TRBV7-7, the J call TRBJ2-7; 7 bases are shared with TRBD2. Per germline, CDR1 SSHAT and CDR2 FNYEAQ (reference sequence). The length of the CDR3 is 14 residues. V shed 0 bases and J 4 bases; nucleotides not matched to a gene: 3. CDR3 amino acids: CASSLAAGEYEQYF. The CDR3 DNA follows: TGTGCCAGCAGCTTAGCTGCGGGAGAGTACGAGCAGTACTTC.

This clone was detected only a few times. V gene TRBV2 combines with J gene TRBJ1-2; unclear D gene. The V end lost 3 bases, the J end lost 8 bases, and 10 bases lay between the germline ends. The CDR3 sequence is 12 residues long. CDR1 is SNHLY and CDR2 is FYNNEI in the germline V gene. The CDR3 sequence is CASSEIQWGYTF. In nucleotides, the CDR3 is TGTGCCAGCAGTGAGATCCAGTGGGGCTACACCTTC.

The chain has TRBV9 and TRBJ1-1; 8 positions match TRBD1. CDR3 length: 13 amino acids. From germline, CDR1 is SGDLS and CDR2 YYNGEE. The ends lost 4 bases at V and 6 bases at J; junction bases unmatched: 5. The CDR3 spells CASSRQGPAEAFF. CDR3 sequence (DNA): TGTGCCAGCAGCCGACAGGGGCCCGCTGAAGCTTTCTTT.